The 26 T cell receptor beta chains listed next were all sequenced from one sample in a study of T cell responses to AZD1222 COVID-19 vaccine. Produced via immunoSEQ multiplex PCR; TCRdb's table is partial and in-frame only. Of about 150,000 clones listed, more than 90% are singletons. The input for sequencing was peripheral blood, taken on day 0 of AZD1222 vaccination. The receptors derive from an adult in good health.

The chain is built from TRBV3-1 (or the pseudogene TRBV3-2) and TRBJ1-2; 7 bases are shared with TRBD1. This CDR3 has 13 residues. Per germline, CDR1 LGHDT and CDR2 YNNKEL (reference sequence). Trimming at V came to 6 bases and at J to 4 bases, leaving 5 bases not matched to a gene. This CDR3 is CASRGTALYGYTF. The CDR3 DNA reads as TGTGCCAGCAGGGGGACAGCCCTCTATGGCTACACCTTC.

CDR3: CAISPSAFGHTEAFF. CDR3 DNA sequence: TGTGCCATCAGCCCGTCCGCATTCGGGCACACTGAAGCTTTCTTT. The chain recombines TRBV10-3 with TRBJ1-1; D unclear. V dropped 6 bases and J dropped 3 bases, with 17 bases sitting between them. The CDR3 length is 15 residues. Germline lookup yields CDR1 ENHRY and CDR2 SYGVKD.

The genes are TRBV27 and TRBJ1-2; D perhaps matches TRBD1 (6 bases). Deletions cut 3 bases from V and 6 bases from J, with 14 bases between. Germline V gives CDR1 MNHEY, CDR2 SMNVEV (reference sequence). CDR3 length: 14 residues. The CDR3 DNA reads TGTGCCAGCAGTTTCAGGGGCGTGGGGCATGGCTACACCTTC. Its protein product is CASSFRGVGHGYTF.

The chain uses TRBV25-1 and TRBJ1-2; D ambiguous. The CDR3 runs to 12 residues. Germline V CDR1 and CDR2: MGHDK, SYGVNS. V was trimmed by 8 bases and J by 5 bases, leaving 12 bases between them. The CDR3 region is CASGNAGYGYTF. CDR3 coding DNA: TGTGCCAGCGGAAACGCGGGGTATGGCTACACCTTC.

The chain is built from TRBV6-5 and TRBJ1-2, with D possibly matching TRBD1 (6 bases). V was shortened by 5 bases and J by 5 bases, with 18 bases between the two germline ends. Germline V gene lookup returns CDR1 MNHEY and CDR2 SVGAGI. The CDR3 has 15 amino acids. As DNA, the CDR3 is TGTGCCAGCAGTCCCCAGGGGACCCAGCTGTATGGCTACACCTTC. It encodes CASSPQGTQLYGYTF.

V is TRBV7-3 and J is TRBJ2-1, with 14 nucleotides matching TRBD2. This CDR3 is 16 amino acids long. Germline V gene lookup returns CDR1 SGHTA and CDR2 FQGTGA. Unmatched junction bases numbered 9, after V lost 5 bases and J lost 9 bases. For the CDR3, the DNA is TGTGCCAGCAGCCCCCCCGGGACTAGCGGGAGTGGTGAGCAGTTCTTC. Translating it yields CASSPPGTSGSGEQFF.

The V and J genes are TRBV2 and TRBJ2-2; D is perhaps TRBD1 or TRBD2 (6 bases each). With 8 bases removed from V and 7 bases from J, the gap between germline ends came to 17 bases. The germline V gene encodes CDR1 SNHLY and CDR2 FYNNEI. This CDR3 spans 14 amino acids. CDR3 DNA sequence: TGTGCCAGCCGGCCGGGGGCCCTACTCGGGGAGCTGTTTTTT. It specifies CASRPGALLGELFF.

The V and J genes are TRBV9 and TRBJ1-2; D not certain. There are 13 residues in the CDR3. Looked up from germline, CDR1 is SGDLS and CDR2 is YYNGEE. Between the trimmed V and J ends, which lost 0 bases and 3 bases, there was a span of 6 bases. CDR3 sequence (DNA): TGTGCCAGCAGCGTAGCCCTAGACTATGGCTACACCTTC. Translated, it gives CASSVALDYGYTF. The variable domain in full, completed from reference TRBV9 and TRBJ1-2, reads DSGVTQTPKHLITATGQRVTLRCSPRSGDLSVYWYQQSLDQGLQFLIQYYNGEERAKGNILERFSAQQFPDLHSELNLSSLELGDSALYFCASSVALDYGYTFGSGTRLTVV.

The rearrangement uses TRBV5-4 and TRBJ2-1; D possibly corresponds to TRBD2 (7 bases). V was shortened by 4 bases and J by 4 bases, with 21 bases between the two germline ends. The germline V gene has CDR1 SGHNT and CDR2 YYREEE (reference sequence). The CDR3 length is 17 residues. This CDR3 is CASSPVAGATKYNEQFF. DNA of the CDR3: TGTGCCAGCAGCCCGGTGGCGGGGGCCACTAAATACAATGAGCAGTTCTTC.

This chain joins TRBV7-9 and TRBJ1-5; D unclear. CDR3 length equals 13 residues. Deletions cut 1 base from V and 7 bases from J, with 8 bases between. The germline V gene encodes CDR1 SEHNR and CDR2 FQNEAQ (reference sequence). CDR3 protein: CASSLEAGQPQHF. CDR3 bases: TGTGCCAGCAGCTTAGAGGCGGGACAGCCCCAGCATTTT.

The V gene is TRBV3-1 (or the pseudogene TRBV3-2), the J gene TRBJ1-1, with 7 bases that match TRBD1. The CDR3 totals 13 residues. In germline, CDR1 is LGHDT, CDR2 YNNKEL (reference sequence). The ends lost 7 bases at V and 4 bases at J; junction bases unmatched: 6. The CDR3 region has the DNA TGTGCCAGCACCCCGGCAGGGGGCACTGAAGCTTTCTTT. Protein sequence: CASTPAGGTEAFF.

The rearrangement uses TRBV7-9 and TRBJ2-3; the match to TRBD2 covers 9 bases. This CDR3 has 16 amino acids. Unmatched junction bases numbered 5, after V lost 2 bases and J lost 2 bases. Per germline, CDR1 SEHNR and CDR2 FQNEAQ (reference sequence). The CDR3 DNA is TGTGCCAGCAGCTTAAACCTAGCGGGAAACACAGATACGCAGTATTTT. Encoded protein: CASSLNLAGNTDTQYF.

The chain combines TRBV28 with TRBJ1-2; tentative D call: TRBD1 (5 bases). Trimming cost V 1 base and J 4 bases, with 10 bases left between them. CDR3 size: 14 residues. CDR1 and CDR2 (germline): MDHEN, SYDVKM. The CDR3 DNA reads TGTGCCAGCAGTTTATTTGGGGGTGGCTATGGCTACACCTTC. Protein: CASSLFGGGYGYTF.

This sequence joins TRBV5-1 and TRBJ1-1; D not resolved. The V gene lost 6 bases and the J gene lost 6 bases, with 18 bases spanning the gap. Germline CDR1 SGHRS, CDR2 YFSETQ. CDR3 size: 14 residues. CDR3 loop: CASTPMWNAAEAFF. Written as DNA, the CDR3 is TGCGCCAGCACCCCGATGTGGAATGCGGCTGAAGCTTTCTTT.

The chain uses TRBV7-2 and TRBJ1-2; D unclear. The CDR3 sequence is 15 residues long. CDR1 is SGHTA and CDR2 is FQGNSA in the germline V gene. V gave up 0 bases and J gave up 0 bases, with 8 bases separating them. Written as DNA, the CDR3 is TGTGCCAGCAGCTTAGCCCCACCAGCTAACTATGGCTACACCTTC. It encodes CASSLAPPANYGYTF.

The chain uses TRBV7-5 and TRBJ2-7. TRBV7-5 has pseudogene status. This CDR3 spans 15 amino acids. The CDR3 loop reads CARSPTIKSRNEQYF. CDR3 DNA: TGTGCCAGAAGCCCTACCATTAAGAGCCGGAACGAGCAGTACTTC.

V gene TRBV7-9 combines with J gene TRBJ1-2; no firm D call. Trimming cost V 4 bases and J 2 bases, with 11 bases left between them. The length of the CDR3 is 14 residues. Looked up from germline, CDR1 is SEHNR and CDR2 is FQNEAQ (reference sequence). The CDR3 loop reads CASSSSLINYGYTF. The CDR3 nucleotides are TGTGCCAGCAGCTCCTCCCTAATCAACTATGGCTACACCTTC.

The chain is built from TRBV7-9 and TRBJ1-2; D uncertain. This CDR3 is built from 13 residues. Germline lookup yields CDR1 SEHNR and CDR2 FQNEAQ (reference sequence). The germline V and J ends were trimmed by 8 bases and 7 bases, with 17 bases remaining between them. This CDR3 is CASAWPRSRGYTF. The CDR3 coding sequence is TGTGCCAGCGCCTGGCCCAGGAGCCGTGGCTACACCTTC.

The V call is TRBV30, the J call TRBJ2-6; the D gene is possibly TRBD2 (5 bases). In germline, CDR1 is GTSNPN, CDR2 SVGIG (reference sequence). This CDR3 spans 21 amino acids. V dropped 2 bases and J dropped 2 bases, with 28 bases sitting between them. DNA for the CDR3: TGTGCCTGGAGTCGGGTGGAGTGGAGAGGGTCTGGCGATCCTGGGGCCAACGTCCTGACTTTC. It yields the protein CAWSRVEWRGSGDPGANVLTF.

The rearrangement joins TRBV19 to TRBJ2-1; D is ambiguous. V lost 3 bases and J lost 10, with 16 bases in between. Germline V lookup: CDR1 LNHDA, CDR2 SQIVND (reference sequence). CDR3 size: 14 residues. CDR3 DNA sequence: TGTGCCAGTAGTATTACACTCTCGCTACAGGAGCAGTTCTTC. Translation gives CASSITLSLQEQFF.

The rearrangement uses TRBV7-8 and TRBJ1-5; D uncertain. V gave up 1 base and J gave up 2 bases, with 9 bases separating them. The CDR3 covers 15 residues. Germline CDR1 and CDR2: SGHVS and FQNEAQ. CDR3: CASSLGGGGNQPQHF. CDR3 in DNA: TGTGCCAGCAGCTTAGGTGGCGGGGGCAATCAGCCCCAGCATTTT. The complete variable domain, with remaining parts taken from reference TRBV7-8 and TRBJ1-5, reads GAGVSQSPRYKVAKRGQDVALRCDPISGHVSLFWYQQALGQGPEFLTYFQNEAQLDKSGLPSDRFFAERPEGSVSTLKIQRTQQEDSAVYLCASSLGGGGNQPQHFGDGTRLSIL.

V gene TRBV19 combines with J gene TRBJ1-4; unclear D gene. The germline V gene has CDR1 LNHDA and CDR2 SQIVND (reference sequence). Trimming stripped 7 bases from V and 1 base from J, with 10 bases between. CDR3 size: 14 residues. The CDR3 DNA follows: TGTGCCAGTAATTTCGGCATAACTAATGAAAAACTGTTTTTT. Translated, it gives CASNFGITNEKLFF.

This sequence joins TRBV3-1 (or the pseudogene TRBV3-2) and TRBJ1-1; D call uncertain. Germline loops: CDR1 LGHDT, CDR2 YNNKEL (reference sequence). This CDR3 has 15 amino acids. The V gene lost 0 bases and the J gene lost 4 bases, with 12 bases spanning the gap. CDR3: CASSQDHSPITEAFF. The CDR3 nucleotides read TGTGCCAGCAGCCAAGACCACAGCCCAATCACTGAAGCTTTCTTT.

This chain connects TRBV9 to TRBJ2-1; the D gene is possibly TRBD1 (5 bases). The CDR3 runs to 13 residues. V was trimmed by 3 bases and J by 6 bases, leaving 10 bases between them. Germline lookup yields CDR1 SGDLS and CDR2 YYNGEE. CDR3: CASSGGRANEQFF. The CDR3 DNA follows: TGTGCCAGCAGCGGTGGCAGGGCCAATGAGCAGTTCTTC.

The rearrangement joins TRBV3-1 (or the pseudogene TRBV3-2) to TRBJ1-5; D call uncertain. The CDR3 totals 13 residues. The ends were cut back, 5 bases at V and 2 bases at J, with 7 bases in the middle. In germline, CDR1 is LGHDT, CDR2 YNNKEL (reference sequence). CDR3 sequence: CASSFGGNQPQHF. The CDR3 coding sequence is TGTGCCAGCAGCTTCGGGGGCAATCAGCCCCAGCATTTT.

The gene calls are TRBV29-1 and TRBJ1-3; 7 nucleotides agree with TRBD1. The J segment lost 2 bases and the V segment lost 7 bases, leaving 5 bases of the junction unmatched. Germline loops: CDR1 SQVTM, CDR2 ANQGSEA. The CDR3 is made up of 13 amino acids. The chain's CDR3 is CSGQTGTGNTIYF. The CDR3 coding sequence is TGCAGCGGGCAGACAGGGACTGGAAACACCATATATTTT.